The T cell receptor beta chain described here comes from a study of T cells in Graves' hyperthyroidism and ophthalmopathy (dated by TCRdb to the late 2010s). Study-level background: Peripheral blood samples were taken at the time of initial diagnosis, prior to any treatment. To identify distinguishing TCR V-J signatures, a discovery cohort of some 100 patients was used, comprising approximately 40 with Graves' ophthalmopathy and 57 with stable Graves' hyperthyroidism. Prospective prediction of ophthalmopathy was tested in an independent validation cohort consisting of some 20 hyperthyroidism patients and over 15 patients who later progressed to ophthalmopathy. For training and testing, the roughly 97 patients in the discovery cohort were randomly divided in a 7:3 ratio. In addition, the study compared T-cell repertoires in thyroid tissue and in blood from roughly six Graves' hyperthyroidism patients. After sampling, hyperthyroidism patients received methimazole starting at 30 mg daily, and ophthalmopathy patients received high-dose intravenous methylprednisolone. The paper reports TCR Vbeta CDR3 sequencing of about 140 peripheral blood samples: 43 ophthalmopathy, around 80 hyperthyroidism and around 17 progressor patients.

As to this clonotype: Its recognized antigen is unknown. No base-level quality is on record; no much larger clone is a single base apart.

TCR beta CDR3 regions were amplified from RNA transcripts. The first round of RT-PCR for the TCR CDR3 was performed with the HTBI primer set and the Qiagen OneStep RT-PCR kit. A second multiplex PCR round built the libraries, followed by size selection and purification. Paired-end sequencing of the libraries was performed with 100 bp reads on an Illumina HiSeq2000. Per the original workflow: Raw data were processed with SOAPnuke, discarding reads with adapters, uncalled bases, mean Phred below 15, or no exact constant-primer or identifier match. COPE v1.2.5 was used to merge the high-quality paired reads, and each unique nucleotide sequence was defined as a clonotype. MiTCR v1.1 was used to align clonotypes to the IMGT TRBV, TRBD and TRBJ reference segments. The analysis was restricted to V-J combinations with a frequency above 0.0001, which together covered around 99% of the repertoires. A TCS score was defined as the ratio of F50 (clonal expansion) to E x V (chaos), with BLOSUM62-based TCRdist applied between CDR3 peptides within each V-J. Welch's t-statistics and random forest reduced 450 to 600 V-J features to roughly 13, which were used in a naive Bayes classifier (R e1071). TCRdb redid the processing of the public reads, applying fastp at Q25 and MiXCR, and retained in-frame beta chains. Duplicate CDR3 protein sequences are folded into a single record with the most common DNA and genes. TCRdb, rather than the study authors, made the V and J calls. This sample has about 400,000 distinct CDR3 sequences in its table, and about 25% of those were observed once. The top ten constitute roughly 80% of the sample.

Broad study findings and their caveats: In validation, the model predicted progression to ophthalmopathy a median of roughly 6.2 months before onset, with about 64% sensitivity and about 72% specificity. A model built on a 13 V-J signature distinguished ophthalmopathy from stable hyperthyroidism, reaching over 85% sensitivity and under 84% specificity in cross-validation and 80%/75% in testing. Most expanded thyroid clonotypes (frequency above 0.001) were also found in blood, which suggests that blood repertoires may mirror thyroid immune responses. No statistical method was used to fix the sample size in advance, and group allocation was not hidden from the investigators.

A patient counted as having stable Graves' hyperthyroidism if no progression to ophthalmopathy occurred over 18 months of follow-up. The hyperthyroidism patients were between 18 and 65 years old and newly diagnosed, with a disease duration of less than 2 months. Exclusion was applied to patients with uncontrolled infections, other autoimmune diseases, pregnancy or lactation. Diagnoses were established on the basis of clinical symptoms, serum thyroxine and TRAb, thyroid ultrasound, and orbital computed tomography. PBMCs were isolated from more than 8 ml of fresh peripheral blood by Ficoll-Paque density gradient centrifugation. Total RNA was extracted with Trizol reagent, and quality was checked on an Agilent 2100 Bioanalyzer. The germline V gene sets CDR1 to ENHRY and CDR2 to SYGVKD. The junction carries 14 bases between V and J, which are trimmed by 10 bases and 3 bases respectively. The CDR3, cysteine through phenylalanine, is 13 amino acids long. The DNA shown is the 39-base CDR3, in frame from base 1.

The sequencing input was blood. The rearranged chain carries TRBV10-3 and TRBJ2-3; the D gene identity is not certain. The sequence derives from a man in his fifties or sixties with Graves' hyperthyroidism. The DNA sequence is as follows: TGTGCCACCAACCCCCCAGCGACAGATACGCAGTATTTT. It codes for CATNPPATDTQYF.